The clone carrying this T cell receptor (beta chain) has just a few counts. Its target is not known. One entry per CDR3 protein results from TCRdb running MiXCR on the reads. The sample contains about 260,000 distinct CDR3 sequences, roughly 9.1% of which appear only once. These data come from a study of T cell repertoires in cytomegalovirus infection. Looking at the study overall: Indications came from public TCR beta signatures; they pointed to CMV infection and to a matching HLA type.

Study-level points and caveats: Totalled public TCR beta family frequency picked out people who carried CMV plus the relevant HLA. The response measured ex vivo was dominated by TCR beta clonotypes (HLA-C-restricted and CMV-specific).

The CDR3 has 15 amino acids. The V and J ends lost 1 base and 7 bases respectively, with 11 bases between them. Germline lookup yields CDR1 SNHLY and CDR2 FYNNEI. Sample: PBMCs. The sequence derives from a human donor in good health (CMV status not recorded). Some clones in this sample may be carry-over from other donors' samples. The rearrangement uses TRBV2 and TRBJ1-6; no reliable D call. As DNA, the CDR3 is TGTGCCAGCAGTGAAGGCTCGGGGAACAATTCACCCCTCCACTTT. This encodes CASSEGSGNNSPLHF.